Listed below are T cell receptor beta chains from one sample, sequenced in a study of T-cell memory formation after mild COVID-19. MiXCR, run by TCRdb on the 5' RACE reads, gives a single entry per CDR3 protein. The table has about 150,000 distinct CDR3 sequences, around a third seen once. Material for sequencing was PBMCs or a T cell subset sorted from them (not recorded which). The receptors come from an adult woman who had mild COVID-19 (a few samples of this study predate the infection). Cell type and time point are not known. CDR3s include the opening cysteine and the closing phenylalanine or tryptophan.

17	TRBV11-3	TRBJ2-7	CASSRSGTSGSSYEQYF
13	TRBV27	TRBJ2-1	CASSPGPVNEQFF
14	TRBV29-1	TRBJ2-2	CSVEVPSWSGELFF
16	TRBV4-1	TRBJ1-4	CASSPLRGQVGEKLFF
15	TRBV9	TRBJ2-7	CASSVAPSTPSEQYF
15	TRBV6-2/TRBV6-3	TRBJ2-7	CASRPPGGSSYEQYF
15	TRBV5-1	TRBJ1-1	CASSHSGTAPNGAFF
13	TRBV12-3/TRBV12-4	TRBJ1-2	CASSFRRNYGYTF
16	TRBV12-3/TRBV12-4	TRBJ2-7	CASSSLYLAHSYEQYF
13	TRBV7-7	TRBJ1-1	CASSYTGETEAFF
13	TRBV24-1	TRBJ2-3	CATWADSTDTQYF
17	TRBV3-1	TRBJ2-5	CASSQRGGSRIQETQYF
15	TRBV5-1	TRBJ2-3	CASSPWGLDTDTQYF
15	TRBV5-1	TRBJ2-1	CASSLSQGNVNEQFF
16	TRBV7-8	TRBJ2-7	CASSWTTSGPSYEQYF
13	TRBV7-9	TRBJ2-5	CASTAAGQETQYF
17	TRBV7-8	TRBJ2-2	CASSLLGQGPYTGELFF
13	TRBV12-3/TRBV12-4	TRBJ1-2	CASSFGTFDGYTF
16	TRBV20-1	TRBJ2-3	CSATLVERGFTDTQYF
15	TRBV5-6	TRBJ1-5	CASSVTGGNNQPQHF
16	TRBV15	TRBJ2-5	CATSRAPGPLQETQYF
17	TRBV7-2	TRBJ2-3	CASSLLGGGTSTDTQYF
12	TRBV29-1	TRBJ1-1	CSGMTANTEAFF
16	TRBV24-1	TRBJ2-3	CATSDFGLAGGDTQYF
15	TRBV7-2	TRBJ2-3	CASSLRLAGTDTQYF
16	TRBV12-3/TRBV12-4	TRBJ2-1	CASTPWAGSSYNEQFF
16	TRBV12-3/TRBV12-4	TRBJ2-2	CASSARDRGGTGELFF
15	TRBV6-1	TRBJ2-7	CASSARGQGSYEQYF
13	TRBV29-1	TRBJ1-6	CSVESTDGGPLHF
14	TRBV6-2/TRBV6-3	TRBJ2-7	CASSLTSVTYEQYF
13	TRBV20-1	TRBJ2-7	CSARGLQPYEQYF
15	TRBV4-1	TRBJ2-2	CASSQERVGTGELFF
12	TRBV18	TRBJ2-1	CASSPSAGEQFF
17	TRBV7-9	TRBJ2-7	CASSWRQGSDVRAEQYF
12	TRBV5-1	TRBJ2-7	CASSSGRDTRHF
14	TRBV2	TRBJ2-2	CASSGEGRAGELFF
18	TRBV5-1	TRBJ2-5	CASSSRGTSGGLKETQYF
13	TRBV11-2	TRBJ1-1	CASSLATSTEAFF
15	TRBV3-1	TRBJ1-5	CASSQVPGRGQPQHF
17	TRBV5-1	TRBJ2-3	CASSLGVASGSQDTQYF
17	TRBV7-2	TRBJ2-6	CASSSSGRDSGANVLTF
14	TRBV4-3	TRBJ1-6	CASSRQGDDSPLHF
15	TRBV27	TRBJ2-7	CASRMQGASSYEQYF
14	TRBV6-2/TRBV6-3	TRBJ2-2	CASCPAGNTGELFF
14	TRBV20-1	TRBJ2-3	CSAQPGPSTDTQYF
12	TRBV6-1	TRBJ2-7	CASIAGSYEQYF
14	TRBV6-5	TRBJ1-2	CASRSKDRVSGYTF
14	TRBV19	TRBJ1-2	CASSSYQGADGYTF
17	TRBV5-6	TRBJ1-2	CASRRGHALWTNYGYTF
17	TRBV5-1	TRBJ2-5	CASSLSLAGGPQETQYF
14	TRBV20-1	TRBJ1-2	CSAQPLLTNYGYTF
14	TRBV9	TRBJ2-1	CASSVGGIYNEQFF
19	TRBV5-1	TRBJ2-5	CASSRSRGLFGNMQETQYF